These T cell receptor beta chains were read from a single sample in a study of PD-1 blockade in classical Hodgkin lymphoma. Here immunoSEQ multiplex PCR was the method, and the copy in TCRdb shows in-frame clones only, minus some. The sample lists over 9,000 clones; around 74% were seen once. The starting material was peripheral blood mononuclear cells (PBMCs), obtained at baseline. Receptors were obtained from a human donor with classical Hodgkin lymphoma. The CDR3 runs from the conserved cysteine through the conserved F or W. The D gene is left open where the match is weak. Clone sizes are given selectively: once, few, many, or a class where the clone is expanded.

.	TRBV27	TRBJ2-1	.	CASSSPTDTRGNNEQFF	TGTGCCAGCAGTTCCCCGACAGACACAAGAGGAAACAATGAGCAGTTCTTC
.	TRBV6-6	TRBJ1-1	TRBD1	CASRQGNTEAFF	TGTGCCAGCCGACAGGGGAACACTGAAGCTTTCTTT
few	TRBV29-1	TRBJ2-1	TRBD1	CSQITGAEQFF	TGCAGCCAAATAACAGGGGCTGAGCAGTTCTTC
.	TRBV7-9	TRBJ2-1	TRBD1	CASSRQGNKYNEQFF	TGTGCCAGCAGCCGACAGGGGAATAAGTACAATGAGCAGTTCTTC
few	TRBV28	TRBJ1-2	.	CASSSQRGDLTYGYTF	TGTGCCAGCAGCTCCCAGAGAGGGGATCTTACCTATGGCTACACCTTC
.	TRBV7-9	TRBJ2-7	.	CASSLTSREQYF	TGTGCCAGCAGCTTAACCTCCCGCGAGCAGTACTTC
.	TRBV7-2	TRBJ2-7	.	CASSSGSYSYEQYF	TGTGCCAGCAGTTCCGGGTCGTACTCCTACGAGCAGTACTTC
.	TRBV11-2	TRBJ2-3	.	CASSSPPGDTQYF	TGTGCCAGCAGCTCCCCTCCTGGGGATACGCAGTATTTT
.	TRBV18	TRBJ1-6	TRBD1	CASSPGTATNNSPLHF	TGTGCCAGCTCACCGGGGACAGCGACCAATAATTCACCCCTCCACTTT
few	TRBV11-3	TRBJ2-2	TRBD1	CASSPEGDRGTGELFF	TGTGCCAGCAGCCCTGAAGGGGACAGGGGAACCGGGGAGCTGTTTTTT
few	TRBV6-1	TRBJ2-3	TRBD1	CAGRQGAADTQYF	TGTGCCGGACGACAGGGGGCCGCAGATACGCAGTATTTT
.	TRBV5-1	TRBJ1-2	.	CASSLGPQGLGYGYTF	TGCGCCAGCAGCTTGGGTCCCCAGGGACTCGGCTATGGCTACACCTTC
.	TRBV7-8	TRBJ1-6	.	CASLPFDRLNSPLHF	TGTGCCAGCCTACCCTTCGACAGGTTGAATTCACCCCTCCACTTT
.	TRBV7-9	TRBJ1-4	.	CASTPLRSLRTNEKLFF	TGTGCCAGCACCCCTCTAAGATCGTTGCGGACTAATGAAAAACTGTTTTTT
.	TRBV27	TRBJ2-3	.	CASSLIRGEGTDTQYF	TGTGCCAGCAGTTTAATTCGTGGGGAGGGCACAGATACGCAGTATTTT
once	TRBV21-1	TRBJ1-5	.	CASSTEGEDQPQHF	TGTGCCAGCAGCACCGAGGGCGAGGATCAGCCCCAGCATTTT
once	TRBV6-1	TRBJ2-1	TRBD2	CASSEASGGAFEQFF	TGTGCCAGCAGTGAAGCGAGCGGGGGGGCTTTTGAGCAGTTCTTC
.	TRBV18	TRBJ1-1	.	CASSPRTRGTEAFF	TGTGCCAGCTCACCACGGACGAGAGGCACTGAAGCTTTCTTT
.	TRBV5-1	TRBJ2-2	TRBD2	CASSPTSGGPVRTGELFF	TGCGCCAGCAGCCCCACTAGCGGGGGGCCCGTGAGAACCGGGGAGCTGTTTTTT
few	TRBV7-7	TRBJ2-3	.	CASSLGGATDTQYF	TGTGCCAGCAGCTTAGGGGGGGCCACAGATACGCAGTATTTT
.	TRBV4-1	TRBJ1-3	TRBD1	CASSHFKGQGENTIYF	TGCGCCAGCAGCCATTTCAAGGGACAGGGGGAAAACACCATATATTTT
.	TRBV6-4	TRBJ2-3	TRBD2	CASSDSAGATDTQYF	TGTGCCAGCAGTGACTCAGCGGGGGCCACAGATACGCAGTATTTT
once	TRBV18	TRBJ2-1	TRBD1	CASSLTGAVDNEQFF	TGTGCCAGCTCACTAACAGGGGCCGTCGACAATGAGCAGTTCTTC
.	TRBV7-3	TRBJ1-6	.	CASSSGQPNSPLHF	TGTGCCAGCAGCTCTGGACAGCCTAATTCACCCCTCCACTTT
.	TRBV7-3	TRBJ2-7	.	CASSLNGGRIYEQYF	TGTGCCAGCAGCTTAAACGGGGGGCGCATATACGAGCAGTACTTC
.	TRBV14	TRBJ1-1	.	CASSHLGDTEAFF	TGTGCCAGCAGCCACTTAGGGGACACTGAAGCTTTCTTT
.	TRBV28	TRBJ2-1	TRBD2	CASSLGFTSGGYNEQFF	TGTGCCAGCAGTTTAGGGTTCACTAGCGGGGGCTACAATGAGCAGTTCTTC
.	TRBV6-1	TRBJ1-4	TRBD1	CASRAIQGAGEKLFF	TGTGCCAGCAGAGCCATACAGGGGGCGGGTGAAAAACTGTTTTTT
.	TRBV6-5	TRBJ1-6	.	CASNPDRQNSPLHF	TGTGCCAGCAACCCCGATCGACAGAATTCACCCCTCCACTTT
.	TRBV6-5	TRBJ2-3	TRBD2	CASLAGAGAQYF	TGTGCCAGCCTAGCGGGGGCCGGGGCGCAGTATTTT
.	TRBV6-1	TRBJ2-5	.	CASSGGIVGQETQYF	TGTGCCAGCAGTGGGGGAATTGTTGGCCAAGAGACCCAGTACTTC
.	TRBV2	TRBJ2-7	.	CASKSGTDSYEQYF	TGTGCCAGCAAATCGGGGACGGATTCCTACGAGCAGTACTTC
.	TRBV10-3	TRBJ2-7	.	CAISMDGDSEQYF	TGTGCCATCTCTATGGACGGAGACTCGGAGCAGTACTTC
.	TRBV6-1	TRBJ1-6	.	CASSRGFDSPLHF	TGTGCCAGCAGTCGGGGGTTTGATTCACCCCTCCACTTT
.	TRBV5-8	TRBJ2-7	.	CASSYTPGGRSYEQYF	TGTGCCAGCAGCTACACCCCCGGGGGCCGCTCCTACGAGCAGTACTTC
.	TRBV6-5	TRBJ2-2	.	CASSSRGPGELFF	TGTGCCAGCAGTTCTCGAGGGCCCGGGGAGCTGTTTTTT
.	TRBV27	TRBJ2-7	.	CASSFRQDGYEQYF	TGTGCCAGCAGTTTTAGGCAGGACGGATACGAGCAGTACTTC
.	TRBV5-1	TRBJ2-1	TRBD1	CASSFRTGLSGEQFF	TGCGCCAGCAGCTTCCGGACAGGGTTAAGCGGTGAGCAGTTCTTC
.	TRBV28	TRBJ1-1	.	CASSTRPNTEAFF	TGTGCCAGCAGTACAAGACCGAACACTGAAGCTTTCTTT
.	TRBV18	TRBJ2-1	.	CASSGAGSYNEQFF	TGTGCCAGCTCAGGAGCAGGGTCCTACAATGAGCAGTTCTTC
.	TRBV30	TRBJ1-2	.	CAWSDWVASHGYTF	TGTGCCTGGAGCGATTGGGTGGCCTCCCATGGCTACACCTTC
.	TRBV28	TRBJ1-2	TRBD1	CASSTSGQGPGYTF	TGTGCCAGCAGTACCTCCGGACAGGGTCCCGGCTACACCTTC